The 21 T cell receptor beta chains listed next were all sequenced from one sample in a study of blood T cell repertoires in COVID-19. Sequencing was performed with immunoSEQ multiplex PCR; in TCRdb, only in-frame clones are kept and a portion is missing. The sample consists of roughly 190,000 clones, less than 85% of them appearing once. Sample: PBMCs or T cells enriched from blood (not recorded which). These receptors were obtained from a woman in her twenties or thirties who had recovered from COVID-19.

The V and J genes are TRBV14 and TRBJ2-1; 10 bases line up with TRBD1. Germline lookup yields CDR1 SGHDN and CDR2 FVKESK. The CDR3 covers 15 residues. V dropped 3 bases and J dropped 2; count of bases not matched to a gene: 1. The DNA of the CDR3 is TGTGCCAGCAGCCAGACAGGGGGCCCCTACAATGAGCAGTTCTTC. It is translated as CASSQTGGPYNEQFF.

This rearrangement joins TRBV29-1 to TRBJ2-5; TRBD2 aligns across 16 bases. CDR3 length: 16 residues. Germline V CDR1 and CDR2: SQVTM, ANQGSEA. The trim removed 4 bases at V and 0 bases at J, leaving 2 bases unmatched. CDR3 DNA: TGCAGCGTTGGGGGACTAGCGGGAGGGAACCAAGAGACCCAGTACTTC. Translated: CSVGGLAGGNQETQYF. The full variable domain, in which reference TRBV29-1 and TRBJ2-5 provide the parts outside the CDR3, is SAVISQKPSRDICQRGTSLTIQCQVDSQVTMMFWYRQQPGQSLTLIATANQGSEATYESGFVIDKFPISRPNLTFSTLTVSNMSPEDSSIYLCSVGGLAGGNQETQYFGPGTRLLVL.

About this clone itself: A read error may account for a junction end that differs from germline. V usage is TRBV7-2 and J usage is TRBJ1-1; D is undetermined. The CDR3 contains 11 residues. Germline values: CDR1 SGHTA, CDR2 FQGNSA. CDR3 sequence (DNA): TGTGCCAGCAGCTTAGGGGGAGAAGGTTTCTTT. Translated, it gives CASSLGGEGFF.

The CDR3 region is CASSPRGTGASHEQFF. DNA for the CDR3: TGTGCCAGCTCACCCCGAGGGACAGGGGCTTCGCATGAGCAGTTCTTC. This chain links TRBV18 with TRBJ2-1; 10 nucleotides line up with TRBD1. V lost 3 bases to trimming and J lost 8 bases; unmatched junction nucleotides: 10. This CDR3 spans 16 amino acids. The germline V gene encodes CDR1 KGHSH and CDR2 LQKENI.

The chain recombines TRBV28 with TRBJ1-5; D is undetermined. The V and J ends lost 1 base and 0 bases respectively, with 7 bases between them. Germline CDR1 and CDR2: MDHEN and SYDVKM. The CDR3 spans 15 residues. In DNA, the CDR3 is TGTGCCAGCAGTTTATTCCGGGATAGCAATCAGCCCCAGCATTTT. Translation: CASSLFRDSNQPQHF.

The rearrangement links TRBV12-5 to TRBJ2-1; 10 nucleotides agree with TRBD1. The CDR3 is made up of 17 amino acids. The V gene's germline CDR1 is LGHNT and CDR2 FRNRAP. Germline trimming cut 1 base from V and 1 base from J; bases unmatched to any gene: 4. CDR3: CASGLATGGSSYNEQFF. As DNA, the CDR3 is TGTGCTAGTGGTTTGGCGACAGGGGGCTCGTCCTACAATGAGCAGTTCTTC.

The rearrangement joins TRBV28 to TRBJ2-7; 11 bases match TRBD1. The CDR3 length is 14 residues. The J segment lost 4 bases and the V segment lost 3 bases, leaving 2 bases of the junction unmatched. The germline V gene has CDR1 MDHEN and CDR2 SYDVKM. CDR3 nucleotide sequence: TGTGCCAGCAGTTTGGACAGGGGGCGGTACGAGCAGTACTTC. It yields the protein CASSLDRGRYEQYF.

This clone was observed a handful of times. This rearrangement joins TRBV5-8 to TRBJ2-7, with a possible D match to TRBD1 (5 bases). CDR3 length equals 15 residues. Germline V gives CDR1 SGHTS, CDR2 YDEGEE. Trimming cost V 2 bases and J 3 bases, with 15 bases left between them. The CDR3 region is CASSLPAGLGYEQYF. The CDR3 nucleotides are TGTGCCAGCAGCTTACCGGCAGGGTTAGGCTACGAGCAGTACTTC.

This sequence joins TRBV7-6 and TRBJ2-7; 9 bases are a match to TRBD2. J gave up 6 bases and V 5 bases, and 5 bases lay outside the gene matches. The germline V gene has CDR1 SGHVS and CDR2 FNYEAQ. This CDR3 spans 13 amino acids. CDR3 DNA: TGTGCCAGCAGCCCAAGGACTAGCGCCGAGCAGTACTTC. It codes for CASSPRTSAEQYF.

In this sample, this clone turned up once. This sequence joins TRBV5-1 and TRBJ2-1; 7 bases map to TRBD2. Germline values: CDR1 SGHRS, CDR2 YFSETQ. The V and J ends lost 4 bases and 5 bases, in that order; junction bases with no gene match: 15. CDR3 length equals 17 residues. For the CDR3, the DNA is TGCGCCAGCAGCCTCCCCGCGGGAGCGGGGTTCAACAATGAGCAGTTCTTC. Its translation is CASSLPAGAGFNNEQFF. Combining the CDR3 with reference TRBV5-1 and TRBJ2-1 gives the whole variable domain KAGVTQTPRYLIKTRGQQVTLSCSPISGHRSVSWYQQTPGQGLQFLFEYFSETQRNKGNFPGRFSGRQFSNSRSEMNVSTLELGDSALYLCASSLPAGAGFNNEQFFGPGTRLTVL.

This chain connects TRBV28 to TRBJ1-4, with D perhaps matching TRBD1 (5 bases). This CDR3 region has 13 residues. The V gene's germline CDR1 is MDHEN and CDR2 SYDVKM. V was trimmed by 5 bases and J by 8 bases, leaving 12 bases between them. The CDR3 spells CASSPGGEEKLFF. CDR3 sequence (DNA): TGTGCCAGCAGTCCCGGGGGGGAGGAAAAACTGTTTTTT.

The chain carries TRBV7-3 and TRBJ1-2; 7 nucleotides match TRBD1. The CDR3 has 17 amino acids. The germline V gene has CDR1 SGHTA and CDR2 FQGTGA. V shed 3 bases and J 5 bases; nucleotides not matched to a gene: 15. For the CDR3, the DNA is TGTGCCAGCAGCTTTGAGCCCCAGGGGGGCTCTACTTATGGCTACACCTTC. Translated: CASSFEPQGGSTYGYTF. Supplemented by reference TRBV7-3 and TRBJ1-2, the full variable domain reads GAGVSQTPSNKVTEKGKYVELRCDPISGHTALYWYRQSLGQGPEFLIYFQGTGAADDSGLPNDRFFAVRPEGSVSTLKIQRTERGDSAVYLCASSFEPQGGSTYGYTFGSGTRLTVV.

V is TRBV30 and J is TRBJ1-5; D remains unclear. The CDR3 is 14 amino acids. CDR1 is GTSNPN, CDR2 SVGIG, per germline (reference sequence). V dropped 0 bases and J dropped 1 base, with 7 bases sitting between them. DNA for the CDR3: TGTGCCTGGAGTGTCGGTGTCAGCAATCAGCCCCAGCATTTT. Protein sequence: CAWSVGVSNQPQHF. Variable domain in full (rest from reference TRBV30 and TRBJ1-5): SQTIHQWPATLVQPVGSPLSLECTVEGTSNPNLYWYRQAAGRGLQLLFYSVGIGQISSEVPQNLSASRPQDRQFILSSKKLLLSDSGFYLCAWSVGVSNQPQHFGDGTRLSIL.

V and J are TRBV19 and TRBJ2-7, with 9 bases aligning to TRBD1. The germline CDR1 and CDR2 sequences are LNHDA and SQIVND (reference sequence). V lost 6 bases to trimming and J lost 5 bases; unmatched junction nucleotides: 8. The CDR3 has 14 residues. The CDR3 bases are TGTGCCAGTAGCCGGACAGGGGAGTTCAACGAGCAGTACTTC. Translation: CASSRTGEFNEQYF.

This clone appeared once. The CDR3 protein is CASGVAGGETQYF. DNA for the CDR3: TGCGCCAGCGGGGTAGCGGGGGGGGAGACCCAGTACTTC. The genes are TRBV10-1 and TRBJ2-5; 11 nucleotides line up with TRBD2. The CDR3 consists of 13 residues. The germline V gene encodes CDR1 WNHNN and CDR2 SYGVQD (reference sequence). Unmatched junction bases numbered 4, after V lost 8 bases and J lost 5 bases.

To note about this clone: A read error may account for a junction end that differs from germline. The V and J genes are TRBV18 and TRBJ1-2; TRBD1 matches at 10 bases. The germline CDR1 and CDR2 sequences are KGHSH and LQKENI. CDR3 length equals 14 residues. The CDR3 nucleotides read TGTGCCAGCTCACCCCGGGGACAGGGGTATGTCTACACCTTC. Its protein is CASSPRGQGYVYTF.

The chain is built from TRBV5-1 and TRBJ2-7; the match to TRBD1 covers 11 bases. The CDR3 has 15 residues. Looked up from germline, CDR1 is SGHRS and CDR2 is YFSETQ. After removal of 0 bases from V and 5 bases from J, the junction contained 4 bases not matched to a gene. CDR3 amino acids: CASSLGLGQGDEQYF. In DNA, the CDR3 is TGCGCCAGCAGCTTGGGATTGGGACAGGGGGACGAGCAGTACTTC. Together with reference TRBV5-1 and TRBJ2-7, the CDR3 gives the full variable domain: KAGVTQTPRYLIKTRGQQVTLSCSPISGHRSVSWYQQTPGQGLQFLFEYFSETQRNKGNFPGRFSGRQFSNSRSEMNVSTLELGDSALYLCASSLGLGQGDEQYFGPGTRLTVT.

This chain joins TRBV7-2 and TRBJ1-1; possibly TRBD1 for D (5 bases). The length of the CDR3 is 14 residues. CDR1 is SGHTA, CDR2 FQGNSA, per germline. Trimming took 7 bases from V and 4 from J, leaving 16 bases between them. CDR3 in amino acids: CASTGRGLSTEAFF. CDR3 bases: TGTGCCAGCACCGGTAGGGGTTTGAGCACTGAAGCTTTCTTT.

The chain links TRBV10-3 to TRBJ2-1, with 8 positions matching TRBD2. The CDR3 has 15 residues. Germline V gene data show CDR1 as ENHRY and CDR2 as SYGVKD. V lost 0 bases to trimming and J lost 4 bases; unmatched junction nucleotides: 2. The CDR3, as DNA: TGTGCCATCAGTGAGTCGCGGGGGGAGTACAATGAGCAGTTCTTC. Amino acids: CAISESRGEYNEQFF.

The chain combines TRBV21-1 with TRBJ2-7; the D call of TRBD2 is as the table states it, not checked on the DNA. TRBV21-1 is reported as a pseudogene. The CDR3 runs 17 residues. This CDR3 is CASTTKTGLAFSYEQYF. Here the CDR3 DNA reads TGTGCCAGCACGACAAAGACGGGACTAGCGTTTTCCTACGAGCAGTACTTC.

The rearrangement links TRBV2 to TRBJ1-2, with unresolved D. Germline V gene sequence: CDR1 SNHLY, CDR2 FYNNEI. V shed 2 bases and J shed 4 bases, with 8 bases lying between them. There are 13 residues in the CDR3. The CDR3 region is CASSERVFYGYTF. CDR3 coding DNA: TGTGCCAGCAGTGAACGGGTTTTCTATGGCTACACCTTC.